These T cell receptor beta chains were read from a single sample in a study of graft-versus-host responses after intestinal transplantation. Clones were read by immunoSEQ multiplex PCR, and TCRdb kept only the in-frame ones, dropping some. The data show tens of thousands of clones, roughly nine tenths seen once. The sequences come from PBMCs, collected roughly 660 days after intestinal transplant. The receptors stem from a human patient who received an intestinal transplant, so some T cells may come from the graft donor. Each CDR3 is given with its conserved first and last residue. A D gene is named only where the DNA matches it firmly. Clone size is given for some rows only: seen once, a few or many times, or a class if the clone is expanded.

J: TRBJ1-2
V: TRBV2
D: .
size: few
CDR3: CASRDNRFLTSGYTF
DNA: TGTGCCAGCAGAGACAACAGGTTCTTGACGAGTGGCTACACCTTC

J: TRBJ1-1
V: TRBV9
D: TRBD1
size: .
CDR3: CASSPRAGGNTEAFF
DNA: TGTGCCAGCAGCCCCCGCGCAGGGGGCAACACTGAAGCTTTCTTT

J: TRBJ2-1
V: TRBV30
D: .
size: .
CDR3: CAWCPGPYNEQFF
DNA: TGTGCCTGGTGTCCGGGTCCTTACAATGAGCAGTTCTTC

J: TRBJ2-7
V: TRBV5-1
D: .
size: .
CDR3: CASSFLREAYEQYF
DNA: TGCGCCAGCAGCTTTCTGAGGGAGGCCTACGAGCAGTACTTC

J: TRBJ2-3
V: TRBV19
D: TRBD1
size: once
CDR3: CASSIGQGADTQYF
DNA: TGTGCCAGTAGTATAGGACAGGGGGCAGATACGCAGTATTTT

J: TRBJ1-5
V: TRBV6-1
D: .
size: once
CDR3: CASRDPNQPQHF
DNA: TGTGCCAGCAGGGATCCCAATCAGCCCCAGCATTTT

J: TRBJ2-7
V: TRBV6-5
D: .
size: .
CDR3: CASSYSREGAYEQYF
DNA: TGTGCCAGCAGTTACTCGAGGGAGGGGGCCTACGAGCAGTACTTC

J: TRBJ1-2
V: TRBV10-3
D: TRBD1
size: .
CDR3: CAISEGQVNYGYTF
DNA: TGTGCCATCAGTGAAGGACAGGTAAACTATGGCTACACCTTC

J: TRBJ2-7
V: TRBV6-1
D: TRBD2
size: .
CDR3: CASLPPGLDREQYF
DNA: TGTGCCAGCCTCCCCCCGGGACTAGACCGGGAGCAGTACTTC

J: TRBJ1-2
V: TRBV27
D: .
size: .
CDR3: CASSLASGAGYGYTF
DNA: TGTGCCAGCAGTTTAGCTTCAGGGGCCGGCTATGGCTACACCTTC

J: TRBJ2-3
V: TRBV5-1
D: TRBD1
size: .
CDR3: CASRQLPGQFTDTQYF
DNA: TGCGCCAGCAGGCAACTCCCGGGACAGTTCACAGATACGCAGTATTTT

J: TRBJ2-7
V: TRBV6-5
D: .
size: .
CDR3: CASDGGSYEQYF
DNA: TGTGCCAGCGACGGAGGCTCCTACGAGCAGTACTTC

J: TRBJ1-1
V: TRBV30
D: .
size: .
CDR3: CAWRETEAFF
DNA: TGTGCCTGGAGGGAGACTGAAGCTTTCTTT

J: TRBJ1-2
V: TRBV30
D: .
size: .
CDR3: CAGRDTSNYGYTF
DNA: TGTGCCGGAAGGGACACTTCTAACTATGGCTACACCTTC

J: TRBJ1-1
V: TRBV7-2
D: .
size: .
CDR3: CASSLTVATEAFF
DNA: TGTGCCAGCAGCCTTACGGTGGCCACTGAAGCTTTCTTT

J: TRBJ2-1
V: TRBV9
D: .
size: few
CDR3: CASSGRVGLTNEQFF
DNA: TGTGCCAGCAGCGGACGGGTGGGACTCACAAATGAGCAGTTCTTC

J: TRBJ2-7
V: TRBV27
D: TRBD2
size: .
CDR3: CASSLFSLAGGLSYEQYF
DNA: TGTGCCAGCAGTTTATTCTCGCTAGCGGGGGGCCTCTCCTACGAGCAGTACTTC

J: TRBJ2-2
V: TRBV29-1
D: TRBD1
size: .
CDR3: CSVYRGHGTGELFF
DNA: TGCAGCGTTTACAGGGGGCATGGCACCGGGGAGCTGTTTTTT

J: TRBJ1-3
V: TRBV11-2
D: .
size: once
CDR3: CASSPITGGNTIYF
DNA: TGTGCCAGCAGCCCGATTACAGGGGGAAACACCATATATTTT

J: TRBJ2-2
V: TRBV18
D: .
size: once
CDR3: CASSPRVADGELFF
DNA: TGTGCCAGCTCACCACGGGTGGCGGACGGGGAGCTGTTTTTT

J: TRBJ1-1
V: TRBV13
D: TRBD1
size: once
CDR3: CASALGQRNTEAFF
DNA: TGTGCCAGCGCCCTGGGACAGCGGAACACTGAAGCTTTCTTT

J: TRBJ2-3
V: TRBV11-2
D: TRBD2
size: .
CDR3: CASSTGLAGRTDTQYF
DNA: TGTGCCAGCAGCACAGGACTAGCGGGGCGCACAGATACGCAGTATTTT

J: TRBJ2-7
V: TRBV6-5
D: .
size: .
CDR3: CASSRWRGTYEQYF
DNA: TGTGCCAGCAGCCGATGGCGGGGAACCTACGAGCAGTACTTC

J: TRBJ2-5
V: TRBV18
D: TRBD2
size: .
CDR3: CASSPRSGGKKTQYF
DNA: TGTGCCAGCTCACCACGTAGCGGGGGGAAGAAGACCCAGTACTTC

J: TRBJ2-7
V: TRBV6-5
D: .
size: .
CDR3: CASSYSEAAPYEQYF
DNA: TGTGCCAGCAGTTACTCGGAGGCGGCCCCCTACGAGCAGTACTTC

J: TRBJ1-2
V: TRBV7-9
D: .
size: .
CDR3: CASSLSTNYGYTF
DNA: TGTGCCAGCAGCTTATCCACTAACTATGGCTACACCTTC

J: TRBJ2-7
V: TRBV7-9
D: .
size: .
CDR3: CASSYMGSEQYF
DNA: TGTGCCAGCAGCTACATGGGGAGCGAGCAGTACTTC

J: TRBJ1-5
V: TRBV19
D: TRBD1
size: once
CDR3: CASSPDRVNQPQHF
DNA: TGTGCCAGTAGTCCGGACAGGGTGAATCAGCCCCAGCATTTT

J: TRBJ1-5
V: TRBV5-4
D: .
size: once
CDR3: CASSSGGNSNQPQHF
DNA: TGTGCCAGCAGCAGCGGGGGCAATAGCAATCAGCCCCAGCATTTT

J: TRBJ2-7
V: TRBV25-1
D: TRBD2
size: .
CDR3: CASRGGGMSYEQYF
DNA: TGTGCCAGCAGGGGCGGGGGGATGAGCTACGAGCAGTACTTC

J: TRBJ1-2
V: TRBV7-9
D: .
size: .
CDR3: CASSFETYGYTF
DNA: TGTGCCAGCAGCTTCGAGACCTATGGCTACACCTTC

J: TRBJ1-4
V: TRBV25-1
D: .
size: once
CDR3: CASSLGQANEKLFF
DNA: TGTGCCAGCAGTCTGGGCCAGGCTAACGAAAAACTGTTTTTT

J: TRBJ1-3
V: TRBV19
D: .
size: few
CDR3: CASPIGNTIYF
DNA: TGTGCCAGCCCGATCGGAAACACCATATATTTT

J: TRBJ1-6
V: TRBV9
D: .
size: .
CDR3: CASSVGEGYNSPLHF
DNA: TGTGCCAGCAGCGTAGGGGAGGGTTATAATTCACCCCTCCACTTT

J: TRBJ2-3
V: TRBV20-1
D: .
size: .
CDR3: CSVLSTDTQYF
DNA: TGCAGTGTTTTGAGTACAGATACGCAGTATTTT

J: TRBJ1-6
V: TRBV6-5
D: .
size: .
CDR3: CASSYSIKGLSSPLHF
DNA: TGTGCCAGCAGTTACTCCATTAAGGGGTTGAGTTCACCCCTCCACTTT

J: TRBJ1-2
V: TRBV19
D: TRBD1
size: .
CDR3: CASTAGTGGLQGYTF
DNA: TGTGCCAGTACCGCAGGGACAGGGGGTTTGCAGGGCTACACCTTC

J: TRBJ2-5
V: TRBV4-2
D: .
size: .
CDR3: CASSQDLLAETQYF
DNA: TGTGCCAGCAGCCAAGATCTTTTGGCAGAGACCCAGTACTTC

J: TRBJ1-1
V: TRBV30
D: .
size: few
CDR3: CAWTRRDVMNTEAFF
DNA: TGTGCCTGGACTCGGCGGGACGTCATGAACACTGAAGCTTTCTTT

J: TRBJ1-1
V: TRBV4-1
D: .
size: .
CDR3: CASSRGQVNTEAFF
DNA: TGCGCCAGCAGCCGCGGACAAGTGAACACTGAAGCTTTCTTT

J: TRBJ2-1
V: TRBV5-1
D: TRBD2
size: .
CDR3: CASSLAGGKEQFF
DNA: TGCGCCAGCAGTTTAGCGGGGGGGAAGGAGCAGTTCTTC

J: TRBJ1-1
V: TRBV7-9
D: .
size: .
CDR3: CASSFPIVNFYAFF
DNA: TGTGCCAGCAGCTTTCCAATAGTCAACTTTTACGCTTTCTTT

J: TRBJ1-6
V: TRBV5-1
D: .
size: .
CDR3: CASSRAGGRGASPLHF
DNA: TGCGCCAGCAGCCGAGCTGGGGGCAGGGGCGCTTCACCCCTCCACTTT

J: TRBJ1-1
V: TRBV5-1
D: .
size: few
CDR3: CASRARDTEAFF
DNA: TGCGCCAGCAGGGCTCGGGACACTGAAGCTTTCTTT

J: TRBJ2-7
V: TRBV5-1
D: .
size: .
CDR3: CASSLADSVEQYF
DNA: TGCGCCAGCAGCTTGGCAGATTCCGTCGAGCAGTACTTC

J: TRBJ1-1
V: TRBV7-9
D: .
size: .
CDR3: CASSSRMNTEAFF
DNA: TGTGCCAGCAGCTCTCGTATGAACACTGAAGCTTTCTTT

J: TRBJ2-5
V: TRBV5-4
D: TRBD2
size: few
CDR3: CASSPGLAGGPEETQYF
DNA: TGTGCCAGCAGCCCCGGACTAGCGGGGGGGCCGGAGGAGACCCAGTACTTC

J: TRBJ2-5
V: TRBV30
D: TRBD1
size: .
CDR3: CAWSPNTGGSETQYF
DNA: TGTGCCTGGAGTCCTAATACAGGGGGCAGTGAGACCCAGTACTTC

J: TRBJ1-5
V: TRBV6-6
D: .
size: .
CDR3: CASSYSMAHSKEPQHF
DNA: TGTGCCAGCAGTTACTCGATGGCCCATTCTAAGGAGCCCCAGCATTTT

J: TRBJ2-5
V: TRBV25-1
D: .
size: .
CDR3: CASSESLGGETQYF
DNA: TGTGCCAGCAGTGAGTCTCTAGGTGGCGAGACCCAGTACTTC

J: TRBJ1-6
V: TRBV27
D: .
size: once
CDR3: CASRLTVNSPLHF
DNA: TGTGCCAGCCGGCTCACAGTAAATTCACCCCTCCACTTT

J: TRBJ1-1
V: TRBV6-1
D: .
size: .
CDR3: CAAWANTGTEAFF
DNA: TGTGCCGCCTGGGCAAATACGGGCACTGAAGCTTTCTTT

J: TRBJ2-7
V: TRBV5-6
D: .
size: .
CDR3: CASSYEPSARTYEQYF
DNA: TGTGCCAGCAGCTACGAGCCTTCGGCGAGAACCTACGAGCAGTACTTC

J: TRBJ1-1
V: TRBV18
D: TRBD1
size: .
CDR3: CASRQGALTEAFF
DNA: TGTGCCAGCCGACAGGGGGCGCTCACTGAAGCTTTCTTT

J: TRBJ1-5
V: TRBV6-6
D: .
size: .
CDR3: CASKDRGTINQPQHF
DNA: TGTGCCAGCAAAGATCGGGGGACAATCAATCAGCCCCAGCATTTT

J: TRBJ2-2
V: TRBV5-1
D: TRBD1
size: .
CDR3: CASSALTGTGGELFF
DNA: TGCGCCAGCAGCGCACTAACCGGGACAGGGGGGGAGCTGTTTTTT

J: TRBJ2-1
V: TRBV5-1
D: .
size: .
CDR3: CASSLGFGESEQFF
DNA: TGCGCCAGCAGCTTGGGGTTCGGGGAAAGTGAGCAGTTCTTC

J: TRBJ2-2
V: TRBV11-3
D: .
size: once
CDR3: CASSFPRLGDTGELFF
DNA: TGTGCCAGCAGCTTTCCCCGACTAGGGGACACCGGGGAGCTGTTTTTT

J: TRBJ1-2
V: TRBV6-1
D: TRBD1
size: once
CDR3: CASSARTGGMGYTF
DNA: TGTGCCAGCAGTGCCCGTACAGGGGGAATGGGCTACACCTTC